The 9 T cell receptor beta chains below come from one sample, sequenced in a study of response to subunit inactivated influenza vaccine. A single record per CDR3 protein comes from TCRdb applying MiXCR to the RT-PCR reads. The data show 450,000 to 600,000 distinct CDR3 sequences, 16% seen once. The specimen comprised CD4+ T cells sorted from PBMCs, sampled less than 30 months after vaccination. All receptors derive from a man in his fifties or sixties who received an inactivated influenza vaccine.

This clonotype came up a few times. The V gene is TRBV7-2, the J gene TRBJ2-3; D remains unclear. Germline values: CDR1 SGHTA, CDR2 FQGNSA. This CDR3 is 16 amino acids long. V gave up 6 bases and J gave up 0 bases, with 16 bases separating them. CDR3 DNA sequence: TGTGCCAGCAGGGTAAACGCGGCTACTAGCACAGATACGCAGTATTTT. It codes for CASRVNAATSTDTQYF.

The V gene is TRBV10-3, the J gene TRBJ2-6; D remains unclear. Trimming shortened V by 5 bases and J by 1 base, and 15 bases separated the two germline ends. This CDR3 spans 17 amino acids. CDR1 is ENHRY and CDR2 is SYGVKD in the germline V gene. The CDR3 DNA reads as TGTGCCATCAGTAGTTCAGGCACTGTGTCTGGGGCCAACGTCCTGACTTTC. It translates to CAISSSGTVSGANVLTF.

This clonotype was observed many times. CDR3 loop: CASSLVGGALSNQPQHF. CDR3 DNA sequence: TGTGCCAGCAGCTTAGTTGGGGGAGCCCTAAGCAATCAGCCCCAGCATTTT. V is TRBV7-2 and J is TRBJ1-5; D may be TRBD1 (5 bases). Germline V gene sequence: CDR1 SGHTA, CDR2 FQGNSA. Trimming stripped 1 base from V and 1 base from J, with 14 bases between. The CDR3 runs to 17 residues.

This clonotype was picked up a small number of times. The CDR3 spells CASSSSRNYNEQFF. In nucleotides, the CDR3 is TGTGCCAGCAGCTCCTCAAGAAACTACAATGAGCAGTTCTTC. The chain carries TRBV7-2 and TRBJ2-1; D remains ambiguous. Trimming removed 4 bases at V and 3 bases at J, with 10 bases between. CDR3 length: 14 residues. The germline V gene has CDR1 SGHTA and CDR2 FQGNSA.

V is TRBV12-3 or TRBV12-4 and J is TRBJ2-5, with TRBD2 matching 9 bases. The CDR3 is made up of 13 amino acids. V trimming: 3 bases; J trimming: 6 bases; junction bases outside the gene matches: 2. CDR3 sequence: CASSFSGRKTQYF. The CDR3 nucleotides read TGTGCCAGCAGTTTCAGCGGGAGGAAGACCCAGTACTTC.

The J gene is TRBJ1-3, the V gene TRBV29-1; D possibly corresponds to TRBD1 (5 bases). Germline V lookup: CDR1 SQVTM, CDR2 ANQGSEA. The CDR3 consists of 13 residues. Trimming shortened V by 6 bases and J by 2 bases, and 11 bases separated the two germline ends. The CDR3 loop is CSVMQGTGNTIYF. Written as DNA, the CDR3 is TGCAGCGTGATGCAGGGTACTGGAAACACCATATATTTT.

The V gene is TRBV28, the J gene TRBJ2-7; TRBD2 is a possible D gene (5 bases). CDR3 length: 15 amino acids. The V end lost 4 bases, the J end lost 5 bases, and 18 bases lay between the germline ends. Germline-derived CDR1 and CDR2 are MDHEN and SYDVKM. CDR3 sequence: CASSSAGFLEDEQYF. As DNA, the CDR3 is TGTGCCAGCAGTTCGGCGGGTTTCCTTGAGGACGAGCAGTACTTC.

This clonotype is a singleton in its sample. The junction departs from the called germline gene at one end, perhaps through a read error. The chain employs TRBV20-1 and TRBJ2-1, with D possibly being TRBD2 (6 bases). The CDR3 length is 20 residues. CDR1 is DFQATT and CDR2 is SNEGSKA in the germline V gene (reference sequence). The chain's CDR3 is CSARPFRSSAMKGSHNEQFF. DNA of the CDR3: TGCAGTGCTAGGCCCTTTAGGTCTAGCGCCATGAAAGGCTCCCACAATGAGCAGTTCTTC.

The chain combines TRBV19 with TRBJ1-1, with no clear D. CDR1 and CDR2 (germline): LNHDA, SQIVND (reference sequence). This CDR3 comprises 12 residues. V was trimmed by 7 bases and J by 5 bases, leaving 11 bases between them. The CDR3 sequence is CASTAGWTEAFF. The CDR3 bases are TGTGCCAGTACCGCGGGGTGGACTGAAGCTTTCTTT.